This T cell receptor (beta chain) was obtained from a study of blood T cell repertoires in COVID-19. For the study at large: Spain, Italy and the United States supplied samples that represented acute and convalescent COVID-19. The analysed material was cDNA or gDNA that came from T cells, B-cell-depleted T cells, or PBMCs.

In the original analysis: From reference gene primer amplification, estimates of nucleated cell counts were derived. TCRdb's copy holds only in-frame clones and misses some; the assay was immunoSEQ multiplex PCR. The V and J calls and clone size are taken from that table; D and trimming were inferred from the DNA. Of 28,000 or so clones in the sample, almost 90% were seen once. The CDR3 loop spans 16 amino acids. Per the germline V gene, CDR1 is SEHNR and CDR2 is FQNEAQ (reference sequence). Trimming removed 6 bases from V and 10 bases from J, with 27 bases in between. What was sequenced was peripheral blood. The receptor was isolated from a man between 65 and 79 years old with acute or convalescent COVID-19. V is TRBV7-9 and J is TRBJ1-1, with D perhaps matching TRBD1 (5 bases). This chain's CDR3 is CASSSLGEGILGGAFF. DNA for the CDR3: TGTGCCAGCAGTTCATTAGGGGAGGGAATTTTAGGAGGAGCTTTCTTT.